The TCR beta chain under discussion was sequenced for a study of T cell responses to AZD1222 COVID-19 vaccine. The data were produced by immunoSEQ multiplex PCR, yet TCRdb's version contains in-frame clones alone and is incomplete. The table records approximately 190,000 clones, approximately 94% of them present only once. Trimming took 0 bases from V and 3 from J; bases not matched to a gene: 7. Per the germline V gene, CDR1 is ENHRY and CDR2 is SYGVKD. The CDR3 runs 17 residues. The chain joins TRBV10-3 to TRBJ2-5; 10 nucleotides line up with TRBD1. This sequence was found in an adult in good health. Sequencing was performed on peripheral blood, taken on day 0 of AZD1222 vaccination. The CDR3 sequence: CAISESIPGQGKETQYF. The CDR3 DNA reads as TGTGCCATCAGTGAGTCGATTCCGGGACAGGGGAAAGAGACCCAGTACTTC.